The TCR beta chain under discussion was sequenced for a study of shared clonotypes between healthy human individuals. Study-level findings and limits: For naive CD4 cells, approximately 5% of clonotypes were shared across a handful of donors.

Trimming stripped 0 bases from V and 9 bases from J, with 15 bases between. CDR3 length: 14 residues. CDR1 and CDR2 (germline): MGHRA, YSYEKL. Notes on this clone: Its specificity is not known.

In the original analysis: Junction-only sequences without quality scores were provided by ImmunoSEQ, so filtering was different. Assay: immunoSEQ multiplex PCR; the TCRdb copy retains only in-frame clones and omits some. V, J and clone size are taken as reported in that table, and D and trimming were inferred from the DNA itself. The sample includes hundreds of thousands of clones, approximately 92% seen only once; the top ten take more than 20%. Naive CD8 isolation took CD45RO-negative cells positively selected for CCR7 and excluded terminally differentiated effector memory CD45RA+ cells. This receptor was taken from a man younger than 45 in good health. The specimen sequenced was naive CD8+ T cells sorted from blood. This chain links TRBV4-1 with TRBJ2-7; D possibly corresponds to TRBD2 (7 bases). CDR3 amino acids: CASSQDLREGGQYF. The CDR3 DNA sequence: TGCGCCAGCAGCCAAGATCTTAGGGAGGGGGGGCAGTACTTC.